Presented here are 2 T cell receptor beta chains from one specimen sequenced in a study of Graves' ophthalmopathy and Graves' hyperthyroidism. Amplified TCR beta CDR3 regions were obtained using RNA transcripts as template. First-round RT-PCR with HTBI primers preceded a second-round multiplex PCR. MiXCR was run by TCRdb on the multiplex PCR reads, yielding one entry per CDR3 protein. The table has 650,000 to 900,000 distinct CDR3 sequences, around 40% seen once; the top ten hold 44%. Sequenced sample: peripheral blood. The receptors were sampled from an adult man with Graves' ophthalmopathy.

The chain recombines TRBV9 with TRBJ2-3, with D hard to call. Trimming cost V 1 base and J 4 bases, with 10 bases left between them. Germline CDR1 SGDLS, CDR2 YYNGEE. This CDR3 has 14 residues. CDR3 bases: TGTGCCAGCAGCGTAAGAGAGCGTCCAGATACGCAGTATTTT. It encodes CASSVRERPDTQYF.

The CDR3 is CASSLAGRGLSGANVLTF. DNA of the CDR3: TGCGCCAGCAGCTTGGCCGGCAGGGGCCTCTCTGGGGCCAACGTCCTGACTTTC. The rearrangement joins TRBV5-1 to TRBJ2-6; D might be TRBD1 (6 bases). Trimming removed 0 bases at V and 0 bases at J, with 13 bases between. This CDR3 is built from 18 residues. CDR1 is SGHRS, CDR2 YFSETQ, per germline.